This T cell receptor beta chain was captured by sequencing in a study of resident and recirculating memory T cells in vitiligo. Data came from immunoSEQ multiplex PCR; TCRdb stores just in-frame clones and leaves some out. Here the sample spans more than 35,000 clones, over 90% being singletons. Per germline, CDR1 SGHTA and CDR2 FQGNSA. The CDR3 loop spans 15 amino acids. J lost 6 bases, V lost 5 bases, and 5 bases had no gene match. No change in lesions over the prior 6 months defined stable disease. No patient showed confetti depigmentation, a clinical sign of active disease. The genes are TRBV7-2 and TRBJ2-1, with 12 bases matching TRBD2. This receptor was identified in a male donor with vitiligo. The sample consisted of blood. The CDR3 loop reads CASSNLAGGFNEQFF. The CDR3, as DNA: TGTGCCAGCAGCAACCTAGCGGGGGGGTTCAATGAGCAGTTCTTC.